These 27 T cell receptor beta chains were all obtained from the same sample, sequenced in a study of blood T cell repertoires in COVID-19. Data came from immunoSEQ multiplex PCR; TCRdb stores just in-frame clones and leaves some out. The repertoire includes 200,000 to 300,000 clones, around 88% of them detected once, and about 1.3% sits in the top ten. The sequenced sample consisted of peripheral blood. All receptors derive from a man older than 75 with acute or convalescent COVID-19.

V is TRBV5-4 and J is TRBJ1-2, with 11 bases identical to TRBD1. CDR1 is SGHNT and CDR2 is YYREEE in the germline V gene (reference sequence). This CDR3 spans 15 amino acids. V lost 9 bases, J lost 2 bases, and 9 bases stayed unmatched. The CDR3 DNA reads TGTGCCACCCTGGACAGGGGGCGTAGGAACTATGGCTACACCTTC. Its translation: CATLDRGRRNYGYTF.

This chain uses TRBV27 with TRBJ1-2, with D perhaps matching TRBD1 (5 bases). CDR1 and CDR2 from the germline V gene are MNHEY and SMNVEV (reference sequence). The CDR3 has 14 residues. Trimming left V 2 bases short and J 7 bases short, with 14 bases between. CDR3 in DNA: TGTGCCAGCAGTTTAGAGCAGGGTAATACTGGCTACACCTTC. It codes for CASSLEQGNTGYTF.

The rearrangement uses TRBV19 and TRBJ1-1; D call uncertain. V gave up 5 bases and J gave up 8 bases, with 12 bases separating them. Germline V CDR1 and CDR2: LNHDA, SQIVND (reference sequence). The CDR3 extends over 12 amino acids. The CDR3 is CASSFLQREAFF. CDR3 bases: TGTGCCAGTAGTTTCTTACAGCGGGAAGCTTTCTTT.

The gene calls are TRBV2 and TRBJ2-5; D is unclear. CDR1 is SNHLY, CDR2 FYNNEI, per germline. V lost 5 bases and J 5 bases, leaving 6 bases between the germline ends. The CDR3 length is 11 residues. CDR3 coding DNA: TGTGCCAGCAGTCTAAGCGAGACCCAGTACTTC. This codes for CASSLSETQYF. Supplemented by reference TRBV2 and TRBJ2-5, the full variable domain reads EPEVTQTPSHQVTQMGQEVILRCVPISNHLYFYWYRQILGQKVEFLVSFYNNEISEKSEIFDDQFSVERPDGSNFTLKIRSTKLEDSAMYFCASSLSETQYFGPGTRLLVL.

The V and J genes are TRBV7-6 and TRBJ2-2, with a weak D call TRBD1 (6 bases). This CDR3 comprises 14 residues. Germline CDR1 SGHVS, CDR2 FNYEAQ. Trimming left V 5 bases short and J 5 bases short, with 12 bases between. The CDR3 sequence: CASSPTGFTGELFF. For the CDR3, the DNA is TGTGCCAGCAGCCCTACAGGGTTTACCGGGGAGCTGTTTTTT.

This rearrangement joins TRBV6-4 to TRBJ2-3, with a tentative D call TRBD1 (6 bases). Germline CDR1 MRHNA, CDR2 SNTAGT. The CDR3 is 15 amino acids. V gave up 8 bases and J gave up 2 bases, with 17 bases separating them. CDR3: CASSRGSLFTDTQYF. The CDR3, as DNA: TGTGCCAGCTCGAGGGGGAGCCTGTTCACAGATACGCAGTATTTT.

This chain uses TRBV4-2 with TRBJ2-1; TRBD2 matches 10 bases. V dropped 0 bases and J dropped 5; count of bases not matched to a gene: 4. Germline-derived CDR1 and CDR2 are LGHNA and YNFKEQ. The CDR3 is made up of 16 amino acids. The CDR3 nucleotides read TGTGCCAGCAGCCAAGAGGGACTAGCGAATAACAATGAGCAGTTCTTC. It specifies CASSQEGLANNNEQFF.

The chain is built from TRBV29-1 and TRBJ2-7, with TRBD1 matching 8 bases. V trimming: 3 bases; J trimming: 4 bases; junction bases outside the gene matches: 5. This CDR3 has 13 amino acids. Germline CDR1 and CDR2: SQVTM and ANQGSEA. CDR3 sequence: CSVDGQGSYEQYF. The CDR3 nucleotides read TGCAGCGTTGACGGACAGGGATCTTACGAGCAGTACTTC.

The chain recombines TRBV28 with TRBJ2-1; TRBD2 agrees at 9 bases. The CDR3 runs to 11 residues. Per germline, CDR1 MDHEN and CDR2 SYDVKM. V lost 3 bases and J lost 16; bases outside the gene matches: 4. CDR3 DNA: TGTGCCAGCAGTTTGGGACTAGCAGCCTTCTTC. It codes for CASSLGLAAFF.

V usage is TRBV7-6 and J usage is TRBJ2-3, with TRBD2 matching over 13 bases. Germline CDR1 reads SGHVS; CDR2 reads FNYEAQ. Trimming cost V 1 base and J 2 bases; bases outside gene matches: 3. The CDR3 has 17 amino acids. The CDR3 DNA reads as TGTGCCAGCAGCTTAGGGGGACTAGCGGGGTTCACAGATACGCAGTATTTT. Its translation: CASSLGGLAGFTDTQYF.

The chain carries TRBV10-3 and TRBJ2-7; possibly TRBD2 for D (5 bases). Germline V gene lookup returns CDR1 ENHRY and CDR2 SYGVKD. The V end was cut by 10 bases, the J end by 1 base, with 8 bases between. The CDR3 consists of 11 residues. The DNA of the CDR3 is TGTGCCACCGGGATTTCCTACGAGCAGTACTTC. Protein product: CATGISYEQYF.

V and J are TRBV9 and TRBJ2-7; TRBD1 matches 10 bases. Germline CDR1 reads SGDLS; CDR2 reads YYNGEE. The CDR3 covers 15 residues. V gave up 1 base and J gave up 5 bases; unmatched junction bases: 6. CDR3 coding DNA: TGTGCCAGCAGCGTAACCGGGACAGGGGTTGACGAGCAGTACTTC. Translation gives CASSVTGTGVDEQYF.

In its sample, this clone was seen once. The chain couples TRBV15 to TRBJ2-7; 8 nucleotides agree with TRBD2. The CDR3 has 17 residues. The J segment lost 1 base and the V segment lost 0 bases, leaving 8 bases of the junction unmatched. Germline V gene sequence: CDR1 LNHNV, CDR2 YYDKDF (reference sequence). CDR3 DNA sequence: TGTGCCACCAGCAGAGATCTAGTAGCGGGGTATTCCTACGAGCAGTACTTC. Protein sequence: CATSRDLVAGYSYEQYF.

This chain connects TRBV20-1 to TRBJ1-2, with D possibly matching TRBD1 (5 bases). The germline V gene has CDR1 DFQATT and CDR2 SNEGSKA (reference sequence). The CDR3 sequence is 11 residues long. Trimming stripped 6 bases from V and 6 bases from J, with 11 bases between. CDR3 residues: CSAWWGDGYTF. The CDR3 bases are TGCAGTGCCTGGTGGGGCGATGGCTACACCTTC.

This chain uses TRBV7-2 with TRBJ2-5; 8 bases fit TRBD1. The CDR3 contains 16 residues. V was pared by 1 base and J by 5 bases, with 9 bases of the junction left unmatched. Germline V lookup: CDR1 SGHTA, CDR2 FQGNSA. The CDR3, as DNA: TGTGCCAGCAGCTTAGGAACTCAGGGGGCGATGGAGACCCAGTACTTC. Its translation: CASSLGTQGAMETQYF.

The V call is TRBV28, the J call TRBJ1-2; perhaps TRBD1 as D (5 bases). This CDR3 has 15 residues. The V gene lost 4 bases and the J gene lost 4 bases, with 16 bases spanning the gap. Germline-derived CDR1 and CDR2 are MDHEN and SYDVKM. The CDR3 nucleotides read TGTGCCAGCAGTTGGGAGGGTCCAGGGTCCTATGGCTACACCTTC. Translated: CASSWEGPGSYGYTF.

This sequence joins TRBV27 and TRBJ2-1; 7 bases are shared with TRBD1. V lost 10 bases and J lost 0; bases outside the gene matches: 3. Looked up from germline, CDR1 is MNHEY and CDR2 is SMNVEV (reference sequence). The CDR3 is made up of 13 amino acids. CDR3 coding DNA: TGTGCCACCCGGGACAGCTCCTACAATGAGCAGTTCTTC. This translates into CATRDSSYNEQFF.

The count of this clone is one. The chain links TRBV9 to TRBJ2-7, with D possibly being TRBD1 (5 bases). The CDR3 has 13 amino acids. CDR1 SGDLS and CDR2 YYNGEE come from the germline V gene. Trimming stripped 4 bases from V and 6 bases from J, with 14 bases between. The CDR3 reads CASSPGSRGEQYF. For the CDR3, the DNA is TGTGCCAGCAGCCCAGGGTCAAGAGGCGAGCAGTACTTC. The full variable domain, in which reference TRBV9 and TRBJ2-7 provide the parts outside the CDR3, is DSGVTQTPKHLITATGQRVTLRCSPRSGDLSVYWYQQSLDQGLQFLIQYYNGEERAKGNILERFSAQQFPDLHSELNLSSLELGDSALYFCASSPGSRGEQYFGPGTRLTVT.

The genes are TRBV9 and TRBJ2-1; D is perhaps TRBD2 (5 bases). V shed 6 bases and J shed 0 bases, with 13 bases lying between them. Per the germline V gene, CDR1 is SGDLS and CDR2 is YYNGEE. This CDR3 contains 15 residues. CDR3 sequence (DNA): TGTGCCAGCACCCCTTTAGGGAGCTCCTACAATGAGCAGTTCTTC. Protein product: CASTPLGSSYNEQFF.

The CDR3 nucleotides read TGTGCCAGCACCCCGGGACTAGCGGGAGACAGTGAGCAGTTCTTC. This gives the protein CASTPGLAGDSEQFF. The chain employs TRBV9 and TRBJ2-1; 14 positions agree with TRBD2. Losses at the gene ends were 6 bases for V and 9 bases for J; bases not matched to a gene: 8. This CDR3 is built from 15 residues. Germline V gene lookup returns CDR1 SGDLS and CDR2 YYNGEE.

CDR3 region: CASSQRLTEAGANVLTF. The CDR3 DNA follows: TGCGCCAGCAGCCAAAGACTAACAGAGGCTGGGGCCAACGTCCTGACTTTC. This sequence joins TRBV4-1 and TRBJ2-6, with D perhaps matching TRBD2 (5 bases). The CDR3 loop spans 17 amino acids. V lost 2 bases and J 2 bases, leaving 13 bases between the germline ends. Germline CDR1 and CDR2: MGHRA and YSYEKL.

V gene TRBV11-2 combines with J gene TRBJ1-5; D might be TRBD1 (5 bases). The CDR3 has 17 residues. Germline V gene sequence: CDR1 SGHAT, CDR2 FQNNGV. Trimming left V 0 bases short and J 5 bases short, with 17 bases between. The CDR3 coding sequence is TGTGCCAGCAGCTTAGATCGGTTGCCAGGGAGGGATCAGCCCCAGCATTTT. Residues: CASSLDRLPGRDQPQHF.

J is TRBJ1-2 and V is TRBV10-1, with D hard to call. Germline CDR1 and CDR2: WNHNN and SYGVQD (reference sequence). The length of the CDR3 is 14 residues. V lost 7 bases to trimming and J lost 2 bases, with 14 bases between them. The CDR3 DNA reads TGCGCCAGCACAAAGAGGGTCCTCAACTATGGCTACACCTTC. Protein product: CASTKRVLNYGYTF.

The table lists this clone with a count of one. The V and J genes are TRBV7-8 and TRBJ1-5; 7 nucleotides line up with TRBD1. This CDR3 has 16 residues. J was trimmed by 1 base and V by 4 bases; bases with no gene match: 7. Germline loops: CDR1 SGHVS, CDR2 FQNEAQ. CDR3 in amino acids: CASSSRQGWSNQPQHF. The DNA for the CDR3 is TGTGCCAGCAGCTCCAGACAGGGTTGGAGCAATCAGCCCCAGCATTTT.

The J gene is TRBJ1-5, the V gene TRBV19; D perhaps matches TRBD1 (5 bases). The V end lost 5 bases, the J end lost 2 bases, and 16 bases lay between the germline ends. This CDR3 region has 16 residues. Germline values: CDR1 LNHDA, CDR2 SQIVND (reference sequence). CDR3 bases: TGTGCCAGTAGTCCCTCGGGGGGTTCGGGCAATCAGCCCCAGCATTTT. Amino acid sequence: CASSPSGGSGNQPQHF.

V gene TRBV18 combines with J gene TRBJ2-5, with TRBD2 matching over 11 bases. Germline CDR1 is KGHSH and CDR2 is LQKENI. The V gene end was trimmed by 4 bases and the J gene end by 2 bases; junction bases not matched to a gene: 3. This CDR3 spans 15 amino acids. The CDR3 here is CASSRASGRQETQYF. The CDR3 DNA reads as TGTGCCAGCTCACGGGCTAGCGGGAGGCAAGAGACCCAGTACTTC.

The chain combines TRBV3-1 (or the pseudogene TRBV3-2) with TRBJ2-7; 10 bases agree with TRBD1. CDR3 length: 15 residues. V shed 4 bases and J 5 bases; nucleotides not matched to a gene: 8. Germline assignment: CDR1 LGHDT and CDR2 YNNKEL (reference sequence). The CDR3 DNA sequence: TGTGCCAGCAGCCCGGGTGGGACAGGGGTTCACGAGCAGTACTTC. This sequence encodes CASSPGGTGVHEQYF.